This is a list of T cell receptor beta chains from one sample in a study of T cell repertoires in cytomegalovirus infection. MiXCR, applied by TCRdb to the reads, yields one record per CDR3 protein. The repertoire holds approximately 140,000 distinct CDR3 sequences, with approximately 24% as singletons. These TCRs are of unknown antigen specificity. Sequenced: PBMCs, sequenced either directly or after in vitro stimulation (not recorded which). Receptors originate from a human donor in good health (CMV status not recorded). Some clones in this sample may be carry-over from other donors' samples. CDR3s include the opening cysteine and the closing phenylalanine or tryptophan. Each record gives: clone size, D gene, V gene, J gene, CDR3 DNA, CDR3 protein. D genes are given only for firm matches. Only part of the rows carry a size: once, few, many, or a class if the clone is expanded.

abundance: NA
d_gene: TRBD1
v_gene: TRBV6-1
j_gene: TRBJ2-3
CDR3nt: TGTGCCAGCAGTGAAGCAAGGGACAGGGTAGCGACAGATACGCAGTATTTT
CDR3aa: CASSEARDRVATDTQYF

abundance: NA
d_gene: NA
v_gene: TRBV5-4
j_gene: TRBJ2-7
CDR3nt: TGTGCCAGCAGCTTGGGGGGGGCGACCTACGAGCAGTACTTC
CDR3aa: CASSLGGATYEQYF

abundance: NA
d_gene: NA
v_gene: TRBV9
j_gene: TRBJ2-1
CDR3nt: TGTGCCAGCAGCGTATACTCCGACAATGAGCAGTTCTTC
CDR3aa: CASSVYSDNEQFF

abundance: many
d_gene: TRBD1
v_gene: TRBV7-6
j_gene: TRBJ2-7
CDR3nt: TGTGCCAGCAGCTTAAACAGGGGATCCTACGAGCAGTACTTC
CDR3aa: CASSLNRGSYEQYF

abundance: many
d_gene: TRBD1
v_gene: TRBV12-3/TRBV12-4
j_gene: TRBJ1-1
CDR3nt: TGTGCCAGCAGTTCCAGGGGGGAGGAGAGAGCTTTCTTT
CDR3aa: CASSSRGEERAFF

abundance: NA
d_gene: TRBD2
v_gene: TRBV6-6
j_gene: TRBJ2-1
CDR3nt: TGTGCCAGCAGTTTCCCCTTAGCGGGAGGTCACAATGAGCAGTTCTTC
CDR3aa: CASSFPLAGGHNEQFF

abundance: NA
d_gene: NA
v_gene: TRBV20-1
j_gene: TRBJ2-4
CDR3nt: TGCAGTGCTAGATTCTGGGGCGAAAAGGCCAAAAACATTCAGTACTTC
CDR3aa: CSARFWGEKAKNIQYF

abundance: large
d_gene: NA
v_gene: TRBV7-2
j_gene: TRBJ2-6
CDR3nt: TGTGCCAGCAGCTTAGCGGAGAGGGTCTCTGGGGCCAACGTCCTGACTTTC
CDR3aa: CASSLAERVSGANVLTF

abundance: NA
d_gene: NA
v_gene: TRBV4-3
j_gene: TRBJ2-3
CDR3nt: TGCGCCAGCAGCTTCCAGGGTGGCGCGCAGTATTTT
CDR3aa: CASSFQGGAQYF

abundance: NA
d_gene: NA
v_gene: TRBV15
j_gene: TRBJ1-3
CDR3nt: TGTGCCACCAGCAGAGATCAGGTGGCAGCTGGAAACACCATATATTTT
CDR3aa: CATSRDQVAAGNTIYF

abundance: NA
d_gene: NA
v_gene: TRBV4-1
j_gene: TRBJ1-3
CDR3nt: TGCGCCAGCAGCCAAGGGAACTCTGGAAACACCATATATTTT
CDR3aa: CASSQGNSGNTIYF

abundance: NA
d_gene: TRBD1
v_gene: TRBV9
j_gene: TRBJ1-2
CDR3nt: TGTGCCAGCAGCGTAGCAGGGGGAGAAGACTATGGCTACACCTTC
CDR3aa: CASSVAGGEDYGYTF

abundance: NA
d_gene: TRBD2
v_gene: TRBV7-6
j_gene: TRBJ2-1
CDR3nt: TGTGCCAGCAGGGCCTGGCGGGAGCAGGATGAGCAGTTCTTC
CDR3aa: CASRAWREQDEQFF

abundance: NA
d_gene: NA
v_gene: TRBV27
j_gene: TRBJ2-2
CDR3nt: TGTGCCAGCAGACGGGAGTGGAGCACCGGGGAGCTGTTTTTT
CDR3aa: CASRREWSTGELFF

abundance: NA
d_gene: NA
v_gene: TRBV6-2/TRBV6-3
j_gene: TRBJ2-1
CDR3nt: TGTGCCAGCAGTTATGTAGCCTATTCCTACAATGAGCAGTTCTTC
CDR3aa: CASSYVAYSYNEQFF

abundance: many
d_gene: NA
v_gene: TRBV7-6
j_gene: TRBJ1-5
CDR3nt: TGTGCCAGCAGCTTAAGTGGGGCAACAAATCAGCCCCAGCATTTT
CDR3aa: CASSLSGATNQPQHF

abundance: NA
d_gene: NA
v_gene: TRBV10-2
j_gene: TRBJ2-5
CDR3nt: TGCGCCAGCAGTGAAACCCTAGCTGAGACCCAGTACTTC
CDR3aa: CASSETLAETQYF

abundance: NA
d_gene: TRBD1
v_gene: TRBV10-2
j_gene: TRBJ2-3
CDR3nt: TGCGCCAGCAGTCCCGGACAGGGAAACACAGATACGCAGTATTTT
CDR3aa: CASSPGQGNTDTQYF

abundance: few
d_gene: TRBD1
v_gene: TRBV7-2
j_gene: TRBJ2-5
CDR3nt: TGTGCCAGCAGATTTAGACAGGGATACCAAGAGACCCAGTACTTC
CDR3aa: CASRFRQGYQETQYF

abundance: NA
d_gene: NA
v_gene: TRBV12-3/TRBV12-4
j_gene: TRBJ1-5
CDR3nt: TGTGCCAGCAGTTCGCCGGGAACTAGGGGCAATCAGCCCCAGCATTTT
CDR3aa: CASSSPGTRGNQPQHF

abundance: NA
d_gene: NA
v_gene: TRBV11-2
j_gene: TRBJ2-5
CDR3nt: TGTGCCAGCAGCTTAAATTCGGGGCGCCAAGAGACCCAGTACTTC
CDR3aa: CASSLNSGRQETQYF

abundance: NA
d_gene: NA
v_gene: TRBV7-8
j_gene: TRBJ2-3
CDR3nt: TGTGCCAGCAGCCCGGGGGAGACAGATACGCAGTATTTT
CDR3aa: CASSPGETDTQYF

abundance: many
d_gene: NA
v_gene: TRBV7-9
j_gene: TRBJ2-7
CDR3nt: TGTGCCAGCAGCTTAGCTAGGGGTAAAGACGAGCAGTACTTC
CDR3aa: CASSLARGKDEQYF

abundance: once
d_gene: NA
v_gene: TRBV3-1
j_gene: TRBJ2-5
CDR3nt: TGTGCCAGCAGCCAATATTCCTTATCTCAAGAGACCCAGTACTTC
CDR3aa: CASSQYSLSQETQYF

abundance: many
d_gene: NA
v_gene: TRBV4-1
j_gene: TRBJ1-2
CDR3nt: TGCGCCAGCAGCCATGAAGTTAGAGGCTACACCTTC
CDR3aa: CASSHEVRGYTF

abundance: few
d_gene: TRBD2
v_gene: TRBV7-8
j_gene: TRBJ2-5
CDR3nt: TGTGCCAGCAGCACACTGGCTAGCGGGAGGGCCGTTAGAAAGACCCAGTACTTC
CDR3aa: CASSTLASGRAVRKTQYF

abundance: NA
d_gene: NA
v_gene: TRBV11-3
j_gene: TRBJ2-2
CDR3nt: TGTGCCAGCAGCTTAACAGGTTACACCGGGGAGCTGTTTTTT
CDR3aa: CASSLTGYTGELFF

abundance: NA
d_gene: NA
v_gene: TRBV9
j_gene: TRBJ1-2
CDR3nt: TGTGCCAGCAGCGTAGACGCAGGGTCGAACTATGGCTACACCTTC
CDR3aa: CASSVDAGSNYGYTF

abundance: few
d_gene: NA
v_gene: TRBV7-2
j_gene: TRBJ2-2
CDR3nt: TGTGCCAGCAGCTCCTCCTGGACCGGGGAGCTGTTTTTT
CDR3aa: CASSSSWTGELFF

abundance: NA
d_gene: TRBD2
v_gene: TRBV29-1
j_gene: TRBJ2-1
CDR3nt: TGCAGCGCCGGACCGGGACTAGTAAAATACAATGAGCAGTTCTTC
CDR3aa: CSAGPGLVKYNEQFF

abundance: many
d_gene: NA
v_gene: TRBV29-1
j_gene: TRBJ1-2
CDR3nt: TGCAGCGTTGTGGGCGCTGCTAACTATGGCTACACCTTC
CDR3aa: CSVVGAANYGYTF

abundance: many
d_gene: TRBD1
v_gene: TRBV7-2
j_gene: TRBJ2-7
CDR3nt: TGTGCCAGCAGCCCCACCGGGACAGGGGGTTACGAGCAGTACTTC
CDR3aa: CASSPTGTGGYEQYF

abundance: NA
d_gene: NA
v_gene: TRBV6-6
j_gene: TRBJ2-2
CDR3nt: TGTGCCAGCAGTCCGGGACATGGCACCGGGGAGCTGTTTTTT
CDR3aa: CASSPGHGTGELFF

abundance: many
d_gene: TRBD2
v_gene: TRBV7-2
j_gene: TRBJ2-3
CDR3nt: TGTGCCAGCAGCTTAGAACTAGCGGGAGGGTTCACAGATACGCAGTATTTT
CDR3aa: CASSLELAGGFTDTQYF

abundance: many
d_gene: NA
v_gene: TRBV2
j_gene: TRBJ1-1
CDR3nt: TGTGCCAGCAGGAATTGGATGACGGACGAAGCTTTCTTT
CDR3aa: CASRNWMTDEAFF

abundance: many
d_gene: TRBD2
v_gene: TRBV29-1
j_gene: TRBJ2-3
CDR3nt: TGCAGCTTTGGACCTAGCGGGCGGGACACAGATACGCAGTATTTT
CDR3aa: CSFGPSGRDTDTQYF

abundance: few
d_gene: TRBD2
v_gene: TRBV6-1
j_gene: TRBJ2-4
CDR3nt: TGTGCCAGCAGTGAAAGACTAGCGGGAGGGAAACTAGCCAAAAACATTCAGTACTTC
CDR3aa: CASSERLAGGKLAKNIQYF

abundance: NA
d_gene: NA
v_gene: TRBV6-2/TRBV6-3
j_gene: TRBJ2-1
CDR3nt: TGTGCCAGCAGTTACAATGCGGGGACATACAATGAGCAGTTCTTC
CDR3aa: CASSYNAGTYNEQFF

abundance: many
d_gene: TRBD1
v_gene: TRBV7-2
j_gene: TRBJ1-5
CDR3nt: TGTGCCAGCAGCACTTGGGACAGCGGCAATCAGCCCCAGCATTTT
CDR3aa: CASSTWDSGNQPQHF

abundance: many
d_gene: NA
v_gene: TRBV7-2
j_gene: TRBJ1-1
CDR3nt: TGTGCCAGCACCTTTGCGGGTCGCGACACTGAAGCTTTCTTT
CDR3aa: CASTFAGRDTEAFF

abundance: many
d_gene: TRBD1
v_gene: TRBV28
j_gene: TRBJ1-3
CDR3nt: TGTGCCAGCAGCCCAGGGGGATCTGGAAACACCATATATTTT
CDR3aa: CASSPGGSGNTIYF

abundance: NA
d_gene: TRBD1
v_gene: TRBV4-3
j_gene: TRBJ1-1
CDR3nt: TGCGCCAGCACCTTTACCGGACAGGGAAGCACTGAAGCTTTCTTT
CDR3aa: CASTFTGQGSTEAFF

abundance: few
d_gene: NA
v_gene: TRBV12-3/TRBV12-4
j_gene: TRBJ2-7
CDR3nt: TGTGCCAGCAGTTTAGCTGGGAAACACGAGCAGTACTTC
CDR3aa: CASSLAGKHEQYF